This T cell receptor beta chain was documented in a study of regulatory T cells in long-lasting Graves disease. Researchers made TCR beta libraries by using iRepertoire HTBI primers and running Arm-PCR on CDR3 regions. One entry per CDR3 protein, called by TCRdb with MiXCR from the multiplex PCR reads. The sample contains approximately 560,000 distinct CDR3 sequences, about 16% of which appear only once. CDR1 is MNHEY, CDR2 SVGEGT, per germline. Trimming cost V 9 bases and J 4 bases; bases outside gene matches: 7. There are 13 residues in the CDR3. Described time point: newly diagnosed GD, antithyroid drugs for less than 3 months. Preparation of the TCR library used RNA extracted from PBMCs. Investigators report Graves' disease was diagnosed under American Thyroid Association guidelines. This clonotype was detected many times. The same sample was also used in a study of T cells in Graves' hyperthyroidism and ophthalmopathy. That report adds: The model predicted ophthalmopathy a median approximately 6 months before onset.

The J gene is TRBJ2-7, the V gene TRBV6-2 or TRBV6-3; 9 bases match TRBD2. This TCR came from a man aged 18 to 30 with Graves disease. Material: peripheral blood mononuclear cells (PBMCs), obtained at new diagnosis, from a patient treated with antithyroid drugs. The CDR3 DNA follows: TGTGCCAGACAGACTAGCGGCCTGTACGAGCAGTACTTC. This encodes CARQTSGLYEQYF.